Below are 9 T cell receptor beta chains sequenced from a single sample in a study of T cells after somatic rescue of genetic block. The protocol was immunoSEQ multiplex PCR, while the TCRdb copy is restricted to in-frame clones and leaves out a portion. This table has 110,000 or so clones, around nine tenths appearing once. The source material was peripheral blood mononuclear cells (PBMCs). Source of these receptors: a woman aged 18-35 years.

This chain uses TRBV5-1 with TRBJ1-1; weak D call: TRBD1 (5 bases). Trimming took off 1 base at V and 3 bases at J, with 10 bases between the two ends. The CDR3 runs to 14 residues. The germline V gene has CDR1 SGHRS and CDR2 YFSETQ. This CDR3 reads CASSLYRGDTEAFF. CDR3 nucleotide sequence: TGCGCCAGCAGCTTGTATAGGGGCGACACTGAAGCTTTCTTT.

The rearrangement joins TRBV2 to TRBJ2-7; D is ambiguous. CDR3 size: 13 residues. Trimming took 6 bases from V and 2 from J, leaving 11 bases between them. Per the germline V gene, CDR1 is SNHLY and CDR2 is FYNNEI. CDR3 loop: CASSGSPPYEQYF. Written as DNA, the CDR3 is TGTGCCAGCAGCGGTAGCCCGCCCTACGAGCAGTACTTC.

V and J are TRBV23-1 and TRBJ1-2; D uncertain. TRBV23-1 is reported as an ORF; its role is uncertain. The CDR3 sequence is 15 residues long. The V end lost 0 bases, the J end lost 8 bases, and 16 bases lay between the germline ends. CDR3 DNA: TGCGCCAGCAGTCAATCAGAGACAAGGGTCCTAGGCTACACCTTC. Its protein is CASSQSETRVLGYTF.

The chain employs TRBV6-1 and TRBJ2-5; D is ambiguous. Trimming removed 2 bases from V and 2 bases from J, with 15 bases in between. CDR1 and CDR2 from the germline V gene are MNHNS and SASEGT. The CDR3 contains 16 residues. The CDR3: CASSEKQRQLQETQYF. DNA for the CDR3: TGTGCCAGCAGTGAAAAGCAGAGGCAGCTACAAGAGACCCAGTACTTC.

The J gene is TRBJ2-1, the V gene TRBV9, with D uncertain. Germline V gene lookup returns CDR1 SGDLS and CDR2 YYNGEE. Trimming left V 0 bases short and J 3 bases short, with 10 bases between. The CDR3 extends over 15 amino acids. The CDR3 sequence is CASSVGGASYNEQFF. The CDR3 bases are TGTGCCAGCAGCGTAGGGGGTGCTAGCTACAATGAGCAGTTCTTC.

This clone has a single count. The chain joins TRBV5-1 to TRBJ1-5; D is ambiguous. Trimming cost V 0 bases and J 0 bases, with 7 bases left between them. The germline gives CDR1 SGHRS, CDR2 YFSETQ. The length of the CDR3 is 15 residues. The CDR3 DNA follows: TGCGCCAGCAGCTTGGGCCCTTATAGCAATCAGCCCCAGCATTTT. Its protein is CASSLGPYSNQPQHF. Combining the CDR3 with reference TRBV5-1 and TRBJ1-5 gives the whole variable domain KAGVTQTPRYLIKTRGQQVTLSCSPISGHRSVSWYQQTPGQGLQFLFEYFSETQRNKGNFPGRFSGRQFSNSRSEMNVSTLELGDSALYLCASSLGPYSNQPQHFGDGTRLSIL.

In this sample, this clone turned up once. As DNA, the CDR3 is TGTGCCATCCTTGGACAGGCGTTTGACTATGGCTACACCTTC. Translation: CAILGQAFDYGYTF. The V call is TRBV2, the J call TRBJ1-2; 7 bases match TRBD1. The CDR3 is 14 residues long. Losses at the gene ends were 10 bases for V and 3 bases for J; bases not matched to a gene: 11. Per the germline V gene, CDR1 is SNHLY and CDR2 is FYNNEI.

The gene calls are TRBV30 and TRBJ1-2, with TRBD1 matching 8 bases. This CDR3 contains 13 residues. The V gene end was trimmed by 4 bases and the J gene end by 6 bases; junction bases not matched to a gene: 7. In germline, CDR1 is GTSNPN, CDR2 SVGIG (reference sequence). The CDR3 nucleotides read TGTGCCTGGACCTGGACAGGGCGCGATGGCTACACCTTC. Its protein product is CAWTWTGRDGYTF.

The gene calls are TRBV5-1 and TRBJ1-2; 8 nucleotides align to TRBD1. V was pared by 4 bases and J by 4 bases, with 3 bases of the junction left unmatched. Per the germline V gene, CDR1 is SGHRS and CDR2 is YFSETQ. The CDR3 sequence is 13 residues long. The CDR3 protein is CASSPTGVYGYTF. The CDR3 DNA is TGCGCCAGCAGCCCGACAGGGGTCTATGGCTACACCTTC.